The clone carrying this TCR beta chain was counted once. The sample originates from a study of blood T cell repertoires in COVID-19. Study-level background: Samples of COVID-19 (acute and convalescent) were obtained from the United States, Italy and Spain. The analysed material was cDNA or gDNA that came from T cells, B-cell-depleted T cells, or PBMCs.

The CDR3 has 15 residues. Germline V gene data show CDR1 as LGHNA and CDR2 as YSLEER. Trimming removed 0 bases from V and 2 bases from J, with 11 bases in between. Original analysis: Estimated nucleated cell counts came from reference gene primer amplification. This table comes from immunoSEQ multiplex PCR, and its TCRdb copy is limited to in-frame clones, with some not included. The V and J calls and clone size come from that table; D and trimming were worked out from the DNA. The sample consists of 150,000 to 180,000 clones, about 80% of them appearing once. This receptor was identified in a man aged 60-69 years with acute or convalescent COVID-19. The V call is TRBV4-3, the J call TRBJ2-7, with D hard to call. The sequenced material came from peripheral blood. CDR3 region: CASSQEYSTPYEQYF. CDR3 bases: TGCGCCAGCAGCCAAGAGTACAGTACCCCCTACGAGCAGTACTTC.